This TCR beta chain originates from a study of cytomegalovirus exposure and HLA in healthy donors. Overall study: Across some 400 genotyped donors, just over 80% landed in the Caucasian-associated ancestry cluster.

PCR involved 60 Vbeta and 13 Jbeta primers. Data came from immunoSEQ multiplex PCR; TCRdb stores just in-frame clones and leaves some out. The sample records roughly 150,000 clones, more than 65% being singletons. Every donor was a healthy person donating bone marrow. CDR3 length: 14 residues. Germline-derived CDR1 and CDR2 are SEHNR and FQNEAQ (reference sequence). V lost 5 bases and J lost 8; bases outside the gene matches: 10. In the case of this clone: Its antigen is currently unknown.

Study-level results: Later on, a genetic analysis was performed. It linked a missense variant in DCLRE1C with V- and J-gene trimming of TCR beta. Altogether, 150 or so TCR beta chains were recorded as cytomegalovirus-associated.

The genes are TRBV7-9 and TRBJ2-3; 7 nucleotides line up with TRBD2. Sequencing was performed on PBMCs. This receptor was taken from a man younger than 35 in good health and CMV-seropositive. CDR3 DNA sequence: TGTGCCAGCAGCCAATCCACTCGCGGGGGTACGCAGTATTTT. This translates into CASSQSTRGGTQYF.